This entry lists 32 T cell receptor beta chains sequenced from one sample in a study of shared clonotypes between healthy human individuals. Here immunoSEQ multiplex PCR was the method, and the copy in TCRdb shows in-frame clones only, minus some. The repertoire holds 800,000 or so clones, 96% seen once, with about 0.25% in the top ten. Naive CD8 cells lacked CD45RO and underwent positive selection for CCR7, leaving out terminally differentiated effector memory CD45RA+ cells. Sequenced: naive CD8+ T cells sorted from blood. The receptors originated from a man aged 25-40 years in good health.

The chain combines TRBV11-3 with TRBJ2-1, with D perhaps TRBD1 (6 bases). Trimming stripped 2 bases from V and 2 bases from J, with 10 bases between. The CDR3 has 15 amino acids. Germline loops: CDR1 SGHNT, CDR2 YENEEA. CDR3 sequence: CASSLSGAAYNEQFF. As DNA, the CDR3 is TGTGCCAGCAGCTTATCAGGGGCCGCCTACAATGAGCAGTTCTTC.

This rearrangement joins TRBV19 to TRBJ2-6; D unclear. The length of the CDR3 is 19 residues. Trimming shortened V by 4 bases and J by 0 bases, and 19 bases separated the two germline ends. Germline loops: CDR1 LNHDA, CDR2 SQIVND (reference sequence). Here the CDR3 reads CASSTDRTDYPSGANVLTF. CDR3 DNA sequence: TGTGCCAGTAGTACCGATAGAACGGATTATCCCTCTGGGGCCAACGTCCTGACTTTC. Based on the CDR3 plus reference TRBV19 and TRBJ2-6, the full variable domain is DGGITQSPKYLFRKEGQNVTLSCEQNLNHDAMYWYRQDPGQGLRLIYYSQIVNDFQKGDIAEGYSVSREKKESFPLTVTSAQKNPTAFYLCASSTDRTDYPSGANVLTFGAGSRLTVL.

The rearrangement links TRBV4-1 to TRBJ2-7; tentative D call: TRBD1 (6 bases). The germline V gene has CDR1 MGHRA and CDR2 YSYEKL. The CDR3 is 14 residues long. Trimming pared 4 bases from V and 1 base from J, leaving 11 bases between. The CDR3 DNA is TGCGCCAGCAGCCGGAGACAGGATTCCTACGAGCAGTACTTC. Amino acid sequence: CASSRRQDSYEQYF.

The chain recombines TRBV29-1 with TRBJ2-3; 9 nucleotides agree with TRBD2. The CDR3 runs 15 residues. Germline V gene data show CDR1 as SQVTM and CDR2 as ANQGSEA. The V and J ends lost 3 bases and 1 base, in that order; junction bases with no gene match: 5. CDR3 region: CSVDGWTSGTDTQYF. CDR3 nucleotide sequence: TGCAGCGTTGATGGGTGGACTAGCGGCACAGATACGCAGTATTTT.

About this clone: Other DNA sequences of this sample code for an identical CDR3. This chain connects TRBV27 to TRBJ2-7; maybe TRBD1 (6 bases). The germline gives CDR1 MNHEY, CDR2 SMNVEV (reference sequence). The germline V and J ends were trimmed by 2 bases and 2 bases, with 7 bases remaining between them. The CDR3 sequence is 13 residues long. The DNA for the CDR3 is TGTGCCAGCAGTTTAAACAGGGCCTACGAGCAGTACTTC. Protein product: CASSLNRAYEQYF.

The chain employs TRBV7-9 and TRBJ2-1; 11 bases match TRBD1. Per the germline V gene, CDR1 is SEHNR and CDR2 is FQNEAQ (reference sequence). Unmatched junction bases numbered 10, after V lost 5 bases and J lost 13 bases. This CDR3 has 14 residues. CDR3 amino acids: CASSQGQGGNLQFF. Written as DNA, the CDR3 is TGTGCCAGCAGCCAGGGACAGGGGGGCAATCTTCAGTTCTTC.

This chain connects TRBV27 to TRBJ1-1; the D gene is possibly TRBD1 (6 bases). V shed 2 bases and J shed 3 bases, with 13 bases lying between them. CDR3 length: 15 amino acids. Germline V gives CDR1 MNHEY, CDR2 SMNVEV (reference sequence). The CDR3 region is CASSLGDTAYTEAFF. DNA for the CDR3: TGTGCCAGCAGTTTAGGGGACACAGCTTACACTGAAGCTTTCTTT.

This chain uses TRBV5-6 with TRBJ2-1, with TRBD1 matching over 9 bases. Trimming removed 3 bases from V and 1 base from J; junction bases left unmatched: 8. In germline, CDR1 is SGHDT, CDR2 YYEEEE. The length of the CDR3 is 17 residues. The CDR3 reads CASSSYRGRLSYNEQFF. CDR3 DNA: TGTGCCAGCAGCTCCTACAGGGGGCGACTTTCCTACAATGAGCAGTTCTTC.

This clone was detected only once. The V call is TRBV27, the J call TRBJ2-2; unclear D gene. V was clipped by 1 base and J by 5 bases, with 2 bases between them. This CDR3 is 12 amino acids long. Germline-derived CDR1 and CDR2 are MNHEY and SMNVEV (reference sequence). CDR3 loop: CASSLLTGELFF. The CDR3 coding sequence is TGTGCCAGCAGTTTATTAACCGGGGAGCTGTTTTTT.

V and J are TRBV7-9 and TRBJ2-7; the match to TRBD1 covers 10 bases. The germline gives CDR1 SEHNR, CDR2 FQNEAQ (reference sequence). The junction had 6 bases not matched to a gene; V was cut back by 4 bases and J by 3 bases. This CDR3 is 15 amino acids long. In DNA form, the CDR3 reads TGTGCCAGCAGCTATAGACAGGGGGCCAACTACGAGCAGTACTTC. Protein: CASSYRQGANYEQYF.

J is TRBJ2-7 and V is TRBV28; D remains unclear. Germline V CDR1 and CDR2: MDHEN, SYDVKM. The V and J ends lost 5 bases and 3 bases respectively, with 17 bases between them. The CDR3 length is 15 residues. The CDR3 loop is CASSHRAPIIYEQYF. The CDR3 DNA follows: TGTGCCAGCAGTCACAGAGCCCCCATTATCTACGAGCAGTACTTC. Full variable domain (rest looked up from reference TRBV28 and TRBJ2-7): DVKVTQSSRYLVKRTGEKVFLECVQDMDHENMFWYRQDPGLGLRLIYFSYDVKMKEKGDIPEGYSVSREKKERFSLILESASTNQTSMYLCASSHRAPIIYEQYFGPGTRLTVT.

This clone was seen just once. This chain uses TRBV4-3 with TRBJ1-1, with D uncertain. V was shortened by 0 bases and J by 2 bases, with 7 bases between the two germline ends. This CDR3 has 14 amino acids. The germline V gene encodes CDR1 LGHNA and CDR2 YSLEER. CDR3 nucleotide sequence: TGCGCCAGCAGCCAAGATACCGGTAACACTGAAGCTTTCTTT. Protein sequence: CASSQDTGNTEAFF.

The chain combines TRBV28 with TRBJ2-1, with TRBD1 identical over 8 bases. The germline gives CDR1 MDHEN, CDR2 SYDVKM. The CDR3 covers 17 residues. V gave up 5 bases and J gave up 0 bases; unmatched junction bases: 9. The CDR3 spells CASSRQGAASSYNEQFF. DNA for the CDR3: TGTGCCAGCAGTCGTCAGGGGGCCGCCAGCTCCTACAATGAGCAGTTCTTC.

CDR3 DNA sequence: TGTGCCAGCATCTACGAGCAGTACTTC. This gives the protein CASIYEQYF. The chain joins TRBV9 to TRBJ2-7, with D unresolved. Germline values: CDR1 SGDLS, CDR2 YYNGEE. CDR3 size: 9 residues. V was shortened by 6 bases and J by 3 bases, with 1 base between the two germline ends.

The genes are TRBV10-1 and TRBJ2-7, with 8 bases matching TRBD1. The CDR3 contains 15 residues. Germline CDR1 and CDR2: WNHNN and SYGVQD (reference sequence). V trimming: 3 bases; J trimming: 4 bases; junction bases outside the gene matches: 8. The CDR3 region is CASSEGLRGLYEQYF. CDR3 in DNA: TGCGCCAGCAGTGAAGGCCTCAGGGGGCTATACGAGCAGTACTTC.

The chain combines TRBV5-1 with TRBJ2-1; D gene ambiguous. The CDR3 loop spans 11 amino acids. Germline CDR1 reads SGHRS; CDR2 reads YFSETQ. V was trimmed by 9 bases and J by 7 bases, leaving 11 bases between them. This CDR3 is CAINSANEQFF. Written as DNA, the CDR3 is TGCGCCATCAACAGCGCAAATGAGCAGTTCTTC.

The chain links TRBV5-1 to TRBJ2-1; 8 nucleotides align to TRBD1. The CDR3 extends over 15 amino acids. Trimming cost V 2 bases and J 8 bases; bases outside gene matches: 9. Germline values: CDR1 SGHRS, CDR2 YFSETQ. CDR3 nucleotide sequence: TGCGCCAGCAGCTTAAACAGGGGGAGCCCGTATGAGCAGTTCTTC. It encodes CASSLNRGSPYEQFF.

To note about this clone: This sample also contains other DNA sequences that code for the same CDR3. The chain combines TRBV4-3 with TRBJ2-7, with 8 bases lining up with TRBD1. Germline CDR1 is LGHNA and CDR2 is YSLEER. After removal of 4 bases from V and 2 bases from J, the junction contained 4 bases not matched to a gene. The CDR3 contains 14 residues. CDR3 sequence (DNA): TGCGCCAGCAGCCCGGGGACAGGAACCTACGAGCAGTACTTC. It is translated as CASSPGTGTYEQYF.

Remarks on this clone: This sample also contains other DNA sequences that code for the same CDR3. V is TRBV6-5 and J is TRBJ2-1; 8 positions match TRBD2. Germline V gene sequence: CDR1 MNHEY, CDR2 SVGAGI. The CDR3 totals 13 residues. Trimming took 8 bases from V and 1 from J; bases not matched to a gene: 1. The DNA of the CDR3 is TGTGCCAGCGGACTAGCTTCCTACAATGAGCAGTTCTTC. Encoded protein: CASGLASYNEQFF.

For this clone: At the DNA level, this CDR3 is encoded by other sequences in the same sample as well. V is TRBV29-1 and J is TRBJ1-1; D unresolved. Germline values: CDR1 SQVTM, CDR2 ANQGSEA. The CDR3 extends over 12 amino acids. The V and J ends lost 4 bases and 4 bases respectively, with 10 bases between them. CDR3 DNA: TGCAGCGTTGGGAGGATAGGCACTGAAGCTTTCTTT. It yields the protein CSVGRIGTEAFF.

The count of this clone is one. J is TRBJ2-1 and V is TRBV11-2; possibly TRBD1 for D (6 bases). In germline, CDR1 is SGHAT, CDR2 FQNNGV. This CDR3 region has 13 residues. Between the trimmed V and J ends, which lost 4 bases and 7 bases, there was a span of 11 bases. DNA for the CDR3: TGTGCCAGCAGCTCTACAGGGAGTAATGAGCAGTTCTTC. Its protein product is CASSSTGSNEQFF.

This chain links TRBV5-4 with TRBJ2-1; 8 bases match TRBD1. This CDR3 is built from 14 residues. V dropped 4 bases and J dropped 8; count of bases not matched to a gene: 8. Germline assignment: CDR1 SGHNT and CDR2 YYREEE (reference sequence). CDR3 DNA: TGTGCCAGCAGCCTAGAAACAGGGGGTGATGAGCAGTTCTTC. This codes for CASSLETGGDEQFF.

This clone came up once. This chain links TRBV4-3 with TRBJ2-1, with D tentatively TRBD1 (6 bases). Germline V CDR1 and CDR2: LGHNA, YSLEER. Trimming took 2 bases from V and 3 from J, leaving 14 bases between them. The CDR3 has 16 residues. The CDR3 here is CASSQSRDTFYNEQFF. The CDR3 bases are TGCGCCAGCAGCCAATCGAGGGACACCTTCTACAATGAGCAGTTCTTC.

This chain uses TRBV5-5 with TRBJ2-2; no firm D call. Germline V gene sequence: CDR1 SGHKS, CDR2 YYEKEE (reference sequence). This CDR3 contains 14 residues. The germline V and J ends were trimmed by 0 bases and 3 bases, with 6 bases remaining between them. The CDR3 reads CASSLVPYTGELFF. The DNA of the CDR3 is TGTGCCAGCAGCTTGGTGCCTTACACCGGGGAGCTGTTTTTT.

This clone came up once. The V and J genes are TRBV9 and TRBJ2-3; D call uncertain. V shed 0 bases and J shed 1 base, with 6 bases lying between them. The CDR3 is made up of 14 amino acids. Germline lookup yields CDR1 SGDLS and CDR2 YYNGEE. In nucleotides, the CDR3 is TGTGCCAGCAGCGTAGAACAGCGCACAGATACGCAGTATTTT. Protein sequence: CASSVEQRTDTQYF.

The CDR3 here is CAWTERTSTTDTQYF. The CDR3 nucleotides read TGTGCCTGGACCGAGCGGACTAGCACCACAGATACGCAGTATTTT. This rearrangement joins TRBV30 to TRBJ2-3; 8 nucleotides agree with TRBD2. Losses at the gene ends were 4 bases for V and 2 bases for J; bases not matched to a gene: 8. In germline, CDR1 is GTSNPN, CDR2 SVGIG (reference sequence). The CDR3 is 15 amino acids.

This sequence joins TRBV6-6 and TRBJ1-5; 8 bases fit TRBD1. The germline V gene has CDR1 MNHNY and CDR2 SVGAGI (reference sequence). Unmatched junction bases numbered 6, after V lost 9 bases and J lost 8 bases. The CDR3 loop spans 12 amino acids. CDR3 residues: CASTNRGEPQHF. As DNA, the CDR3 is TGTGCCAGTACTAACAGGGGGGAGCCCCAGCATTTT.

The chain employs TRBV21-1 and TRBJ2-7; TRBD2, the table's D call, was not compared with the DNA. TRBV21-1 is noted as a pseudogene. The CDR3 length is 14 residues. The CDR3 nucleotides read TGTGCCAGCAGCAAGACTAGCGGCTCCTACGAGCAGTACTTC. It is translated as CASSKTSGSYEQYF.

The chain is built from TRBV14 and TRBJ2-7; TRBD1 aligns across 7 bases. CDR1 is SGHDN, CDR2 FVKESK, per germline. This CDR3 is built from 14 residues. V shed 4 bases and J 1 base; nucleotides not matched to a gene: 4. The CDR3 here is CASSPVGQSYEQYF. The CDR3 DNA reads as TGTGCCAGCAGCCCCGTGGGACAGTCCTACGAGCAGTACTTC.

For the CDR3, the DNA is TGTGCCAGCAGCCAAGATGATGGGACACATCCTGGGGAGACCCAGTACTTC. Translation: CASSQDDGTHPGETQYF. The chain combines TRBV14 with TRBJ2-5; D is perhaps TRBD1 (6 bases). V was trimmed by 0 bases and J by 5 bases, leaving 19 bases between them. Germline loops: CDR1 SGHDN, CDR2 FVKESK. The CDR3 sequence is 17 residues long.

The rearrangement uses TRBV4-1 and TRBJ2-3; D is unresolved. Deletions cut 2 bases from V and 2 bases from J, with 17 bases between. The CDR3 has 17 amino acids. CDR1 and CDR2 from the germline V gene are MGHRA and YSYEKL. CDR3 in amino acids: CASSQFPAASTTDTQYF. The DNA for the CDR3 is TGCGCCAGCAGCCAATTCCCAGCCGCGAGCACCACAGATACGCAGTATTTT.

The chain joins TRBV4-1 to TRBJ1-5; D possibly corresponds to TRBD1 (6 bases). The CDR3 length is 16 residues. The V gene lost 0 bases and the J gene lost 7 bases, with 16 bases spanning the gap. From germline, CDR1 is MGHRA and CDR2 YSYEKL. CDR3 nucleotide sequence: TGCGCCAGCAGCCAAGAAGTGGGGGCAGGGGAACAGCCCCAGCATTTT. This encodes CASSQEVGAGEQPQHF.